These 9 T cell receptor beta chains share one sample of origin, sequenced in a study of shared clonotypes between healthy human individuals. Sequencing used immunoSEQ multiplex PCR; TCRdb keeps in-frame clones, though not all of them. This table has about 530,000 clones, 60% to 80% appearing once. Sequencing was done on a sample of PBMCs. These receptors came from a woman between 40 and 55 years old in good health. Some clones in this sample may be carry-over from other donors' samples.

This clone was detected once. The CDR3 is CASREGRVGDTEAFF. The CDR3 coding sequence is TGTGCCAGCAGGGAAGGACGGGTCGGGGACACTGAAGCTTTCTTT. The chain joins TRBV7-9 to TRBJ1-1; no clear D. The V end was cut by 6 bases, the J end by 3 bases, with 17 bases between. CDR3 length equals 15 residues. The V gene's germline CDR1 is SEHNR and CDR2 FQNEAQ (reference sequence).

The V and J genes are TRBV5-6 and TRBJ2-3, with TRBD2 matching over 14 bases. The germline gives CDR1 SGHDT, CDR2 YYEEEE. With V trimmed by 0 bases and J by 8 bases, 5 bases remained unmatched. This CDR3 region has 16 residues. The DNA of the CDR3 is TGTGCCAGCAGCTTGGTAGGGACTAGCGGGAGCGGTACGCAGTATTTT. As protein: CASSLVGTSGSGTQYF. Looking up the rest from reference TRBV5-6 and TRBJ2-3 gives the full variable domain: DAGVTQSPTHLIKTRGQQVTLRCSPKSGHDTVSWYQQALGQGPQFIFQYYEEEERQRGNFPDRFSGHQFPNYSSELNVNALLLGDSALYLCASSLVGTSGSGTQYFGPGTRLTVL.

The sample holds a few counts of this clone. CDR3 sequence reads: CAISGRSGGPNEKLFF. CDR3 nucleotide sequence: TGTGCCATCAGTGGCCGTTCAGGGGGCCCTAATGAAAAACTGTTTTTT. The chain couples TRBV10-3 to TRBJ1-4, with 8 bases lining up with TRBD1. CDR1 and CDR2 (germline): ENHRY, SYGVKD. The CDR3 contains 16 residues. J gave up 3 bases and V 4 bases, and 7 bases lay outside the gene matches.

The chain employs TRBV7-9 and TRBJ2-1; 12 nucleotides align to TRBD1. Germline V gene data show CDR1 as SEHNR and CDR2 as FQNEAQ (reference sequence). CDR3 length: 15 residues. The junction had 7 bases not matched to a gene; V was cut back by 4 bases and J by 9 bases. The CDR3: CASSWGTGGVGEQFF. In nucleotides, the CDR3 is TGTGCCAGCAGCTGGGGGACAGGGGGCGTAGGTGAGCAGTTCTTC.

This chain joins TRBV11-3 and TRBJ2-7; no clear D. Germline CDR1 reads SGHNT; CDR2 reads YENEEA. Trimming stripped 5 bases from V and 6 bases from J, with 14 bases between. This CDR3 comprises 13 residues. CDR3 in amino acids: CASSVTRTGEQYF. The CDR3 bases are TGTGCCAGCAGCGTAACCAGGACCGGCGAGCAGTACTTC.

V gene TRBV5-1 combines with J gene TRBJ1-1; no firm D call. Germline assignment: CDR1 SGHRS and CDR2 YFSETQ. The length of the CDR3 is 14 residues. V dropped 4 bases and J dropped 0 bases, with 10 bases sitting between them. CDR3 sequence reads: CASSLEPVNTEAFF. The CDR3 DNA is TGCGCCAGCAGCCTCGAACCCGTGAACACTGAAGCTTTCTTT.

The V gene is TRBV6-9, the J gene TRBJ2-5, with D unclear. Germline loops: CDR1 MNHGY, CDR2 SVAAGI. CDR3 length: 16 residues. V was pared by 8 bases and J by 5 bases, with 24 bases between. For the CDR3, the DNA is TGTGCCAGCCCCCTGTGTCCGTGGTCCCGTCGGGAGACCCAGTACTTC. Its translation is CASPLCPWSRRETQYF.

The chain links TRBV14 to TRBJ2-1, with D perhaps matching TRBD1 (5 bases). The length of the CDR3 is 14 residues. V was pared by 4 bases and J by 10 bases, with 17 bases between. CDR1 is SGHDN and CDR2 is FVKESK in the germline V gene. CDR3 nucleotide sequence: TGTGCCAGCAGCCCCCGAGTTGGGGCCGTGGAGCAGTTCTTC. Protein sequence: CASSPRVGAVEQFF.

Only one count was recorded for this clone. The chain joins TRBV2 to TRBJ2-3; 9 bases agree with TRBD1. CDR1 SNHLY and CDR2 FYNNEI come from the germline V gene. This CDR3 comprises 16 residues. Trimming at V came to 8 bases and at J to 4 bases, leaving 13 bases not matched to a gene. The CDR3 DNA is TGTGCCAGCTCCAACACAGACAGGGGGAGATCAGATACGCAGTATTTT. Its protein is CASSNTDRGRSDTQYF. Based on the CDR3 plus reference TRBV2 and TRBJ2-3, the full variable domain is EPEVTQTPSHQVTQMGQEVILRCVPISNHLYFYWYRQILGQKVEFLVSFYNNEISEKSEIFDDQFSVERPDGSNFTLKIRSTKLEDSAMYFCASSNTDRGRSDTQYFGPGTRLTVL.